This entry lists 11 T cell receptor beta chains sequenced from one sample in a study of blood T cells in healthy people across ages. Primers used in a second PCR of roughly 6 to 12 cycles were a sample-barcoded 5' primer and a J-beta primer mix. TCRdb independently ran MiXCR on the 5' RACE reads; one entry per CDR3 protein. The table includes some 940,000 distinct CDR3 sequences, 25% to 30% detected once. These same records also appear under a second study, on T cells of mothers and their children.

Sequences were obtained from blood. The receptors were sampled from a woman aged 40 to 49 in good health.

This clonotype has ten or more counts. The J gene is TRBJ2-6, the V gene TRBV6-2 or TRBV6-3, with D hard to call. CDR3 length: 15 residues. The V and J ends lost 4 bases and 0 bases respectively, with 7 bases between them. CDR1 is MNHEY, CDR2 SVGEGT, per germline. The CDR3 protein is CASSSRRSGANVLTF. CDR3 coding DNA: TGTGCCAGCAGTTCCCGGCGCTCTGGGGCCAACGTCCTGACTTTC.

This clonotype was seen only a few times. CDR3 sequence: CASSEALGTRGGYTF. Here the CDR3 DNA reads TGTGCCAGCAGTGAAGCGCTAGGGACAAGGGGTGGCTACACCTTC. This chain joins TRBV6-1 and TRBJ1-2, with D maybe TRBD1 (6 bases). The V gene's germline CDR1 is MNHNS and CDR2 SASEGT. CDR3 length: 15 residues. V shed 0 bases and J shed 7 bases, with 15 bases lying between them.

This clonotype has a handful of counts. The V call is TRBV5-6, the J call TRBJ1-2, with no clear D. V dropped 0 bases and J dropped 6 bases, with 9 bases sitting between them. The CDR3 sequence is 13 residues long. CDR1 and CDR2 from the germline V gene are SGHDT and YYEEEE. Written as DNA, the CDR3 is TGTGCCAGCAGCTTGGTTTCGAGAGATGGCTACACCTTC. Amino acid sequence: CASSLVSRDGYTF.

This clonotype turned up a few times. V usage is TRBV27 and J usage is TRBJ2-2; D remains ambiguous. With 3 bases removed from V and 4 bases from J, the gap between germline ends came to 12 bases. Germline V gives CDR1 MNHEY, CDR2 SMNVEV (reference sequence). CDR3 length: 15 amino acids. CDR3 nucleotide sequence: TGTGCCAGCAGTTTGTACGCATCGGGCACCGGGGAGCTGTTTTTT. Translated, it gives CASSLYASGTGELFF.

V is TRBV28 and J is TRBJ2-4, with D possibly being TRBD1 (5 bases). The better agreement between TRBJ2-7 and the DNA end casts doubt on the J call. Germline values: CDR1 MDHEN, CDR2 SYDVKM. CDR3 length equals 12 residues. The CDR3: CASIGLRDEQYF. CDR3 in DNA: TGTGCCAGCATAGGTCTCAGGGACGAGCAGTACTTC.

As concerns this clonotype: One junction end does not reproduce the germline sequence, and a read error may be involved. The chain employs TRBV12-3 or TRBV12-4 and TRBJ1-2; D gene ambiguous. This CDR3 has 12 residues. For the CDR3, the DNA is TGTGCCAGCACCTACGGGGATTATGGCAACACCTTC. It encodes CASTYGDYGNTF.

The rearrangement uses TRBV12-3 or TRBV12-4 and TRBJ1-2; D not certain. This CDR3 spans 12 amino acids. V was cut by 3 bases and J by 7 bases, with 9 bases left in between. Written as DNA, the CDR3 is TGTGCCAGCAGTTTGAGGACCTCTGGCTACACCTTC. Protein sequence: CASSLRTSGYTF.

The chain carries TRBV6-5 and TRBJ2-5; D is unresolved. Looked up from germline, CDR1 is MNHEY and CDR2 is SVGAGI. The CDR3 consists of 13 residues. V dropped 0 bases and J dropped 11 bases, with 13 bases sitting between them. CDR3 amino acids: CASSYSSNNEQYF. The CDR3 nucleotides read TGTGCCAGCAGTTACTCGTCGAACAATGAGCAGTACTTC.

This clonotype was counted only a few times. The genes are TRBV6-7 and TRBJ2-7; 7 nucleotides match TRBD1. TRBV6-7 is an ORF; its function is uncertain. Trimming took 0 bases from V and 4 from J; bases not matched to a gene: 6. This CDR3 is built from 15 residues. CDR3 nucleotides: TGTGCCAGCAGTTACTCGACAGGGAATACTTACGAGCAGTACTTC. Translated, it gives CASSYSTGNTYEQYF.

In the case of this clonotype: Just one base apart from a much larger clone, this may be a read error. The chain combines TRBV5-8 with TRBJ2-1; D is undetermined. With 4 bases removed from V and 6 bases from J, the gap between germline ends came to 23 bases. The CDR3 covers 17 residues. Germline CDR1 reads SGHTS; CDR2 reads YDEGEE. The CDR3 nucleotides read TGTGCCAGCAGCCGACACAAACGAGGACGCATCGGCAATGAGCAGTTCTTC. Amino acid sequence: CASSRHKRGRIGNEQFF.

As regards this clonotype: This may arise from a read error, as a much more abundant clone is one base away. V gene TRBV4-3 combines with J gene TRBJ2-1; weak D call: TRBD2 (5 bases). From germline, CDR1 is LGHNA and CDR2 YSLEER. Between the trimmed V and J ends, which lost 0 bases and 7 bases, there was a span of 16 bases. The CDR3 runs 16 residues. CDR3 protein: CASSQDRAEVRNEQFF. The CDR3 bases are TGCGCCAGCAGCCAAGACCGAGCGGAGGTACGGAATGAGCAGTTCTTC.